This T cell receptor (beta chain) comes out of a study of CD8 T cells in Susac syndrome. Random-hexamer reverse transcription was applied to about 0.45 to 1 ug RNA. Amplification of TCR beta CDR3 across 54 Vbeta and 13 Jbeta was performed with immunoSEQ multiplex PCR. TCRdb independently ran MiXCR on the immunoSEQ multiplex PCR reads; one entry per CDR3 protein. This table has 190,000 or so distinct CDR3 sequences, 90% to 95% appearing once. Findings and caveats of the study: As the study acknowledged, the number of individuals who were part of its TCR sequencing and HLA analysis was relatively small.

To note about this clonotype: Its antigen is not identified.

Germline values: CDR1 DFQATT, CDR2 SNEGSKA (reference sequence). CDR3 size: 12 residues. The V and J ends lost 0 bases and 4 bases respectively, with 6 bases between them. Sequencing of TCR beta was undertaken in CD8+ and CD4+ T cells derived from blood. The sequence derives from a human donor with multiple sclerosis. This chain links TRBV20-1 with TRBJ2-5, with D unclear. Sequenced material: CD4+ T cells from PBMCs. The CDR3 protein is CSARDMRETQYF. The CDR3 bases are TGCAGTGCTAGAGATATGAGAGAGACCCAGTACTTC.